This TCR beta chain was sequenced during a study of blood T cell repertoires in COVID-19. Trimming removed 3 bases from V and 8 bases from J; junction bases left unmatched: 6. CDR3 length: 13 amino acids. The germline CDR1 and CDR2 sequences are SGHDT and YYEEEE. Repertoires were generated with immunoSEQ multiplex PCR, while TCRdb's copy carries only in-frame clones and drops some. The sample shows about 92,000 clones, around 90% of them seen only once. This TCR was recovered from a human donor with active COVID-19. The donor label of this sample is uncertain. The V call is TRBV5-6, the J call TRBJ1-1; TRBD1 matches at 8 bases. Specimen: peripheral blood. CDR3 loop: CASSSDRGVEAFF. The CDR3 DNA reads as TGTGCCAGCAGCTCCGACAGGGGAGTGGAAGCTTTCTTT. The variable domain in full, with the rest retrieved from reference TRBV5-6 and TRBJ1-1, is DAGVTQSPTHLIKTRGQQVTLRCSPKSGHDTVSWYQQALGQGPQFIFQYYEEEERQRGNFPDRFSGHQFPNYSSELNVNALLLGDSALYLCASSSDRGVEAFFGQGTRLTVV.